This is a list of T cell receptor beta chains from one sample in a study of T-cell reconstitution after alpha-beta-depleted transplantation in children. TCRdb reprocessed the PCR reads via MiXCR and lists one record per CDR3 protein. The data contain hundreds of thousands of distinct CDR3 sequences, approximately 14% of them singletons. The sample here was PBMCs, taken before TCRalphabeta/CD19-depleted stem cell transplant. These receptors originate from a girl aged 2-10 years with congenital amegakaryocytic thrombocytopenia, due to receive a stem cell transplant. CDR3s include the opening cysteine and the closing phenylalanine or tryptophan. A D gene is named only where the DNA matches it firmly. Expanded clones are given a class, and other clones once, few, many or no size at all.

cdr3_nt: TGCAGCGTTGCCGGACAGGGAGTATCCTACGAGCAGTACTTC
cdr3_aa: CSVAGQGVSYEQYF
v_call: TRBV29-1
j_call: TRBJ2-7
d_call: TRBD1
clone_size: many

cdr3_nt: TGTGCCAGCAGTGTGTTCGGTTACACCGGGGAGCTGTTTTTT
cdr3_aa: CASSVFGYTGELFF
v_call: TRBV12-3/TRBV12-4
j_call: TRBJ2-2
d_call: .
clone_size: .

cdr3_nt: TGCAGTGCTAGAGCGGACGGGATGGGGGCGTATGAGCAGTTCTTC
cdr3_aa: CSARADGMGAYEQFF
v_call: TRBV20-1
j_call: TRBJ2-1
d_call: .
clone_size: .

cdr3_nt: TGCAGCGTTGAAGTACAGTCCTGGAACACTGAAGCTTTCTTT
cdr3_aa: CSVEVQSWNTEAFF
v_call: TRBV29-1
j_call: TRBJ1-1
d_call: .
clone_size: many

cdr3_nt: TGTGCCAGCAGTTCCAATCCGGGCCGCCCCGACTACGAGCAGTACTTC
cdr3_aa: CASSSNPGRPDYEQYF
v_call: TRBV12-3/TRBV12-4
j_call: TRBJ2-7
d_call: .
clone_size: .

cdr3_nt: TGTGCCAGCCAGGACGAGTGGGCCGGGGAGCTGTTTTTT
cdr3_aa: CASQDEWAGELFF
v_call: TRBV28
j_call: TRBJ2-2
d_call: .
clone_size: many

cdr3_nt: TGTGCCACCAGTGACCCGGCGGGGGGCGAGCAGTACTTC
cdr3_aa: CATSDPAGGEQYF
v_call: TRBV24-1
j_call: TRBJ2-7
d_call: TRBD2
clone_size: .

cdr3_nt: TGTGCCACCAGCAGAGATCGCGGGGCTCGGAAGCAGTACTTC
cdr3_aa: CATSRDRGARKQYF
v_call: TRBV15
j_call: TRBJ2-7
d_call: .
clone_size: few

cdr3_nt: TGCGCCAGCAGCCAAGAGTGGGCGGGAGTGGCAGATACGCAGTATTTT
cdr3_aa: CASSQEWAGVADTQYF
v_call: TRBV4-1
j_call: TRBJ2-3
d_call: TRBD2
clone_size: .

cdr3_nt: TGCAGTGCTAGAGGCGCAGGTGACACTGAAGCTTTCTTT
cdr3_aa: CSARGAGDTEAFF
v_call: TRBV20-1
j_call: TRBJ1-1
d_call: .
clone_size: many

cdr3_nt: TGCGCCAGCAGCTTAGGAAACTACATCTTCACAGATACGCAGTATTTT
cdr3_aa: CASSLGNYIFTDTQYF
v_call: TRBV5-1
j_call: TRBJ2-3
d_call: .
clone_size: many

cdr3_nt: TGCAGTGCCAGGATCGGCCAAAAACCTGAAGCTTTCTTT
cdr3_aa: CSARIGQKPEAFF
v_call: TRBV20-1
j_call: TRBJ1-1
d_call: .
clone_size: many

cdr3_nt: TGTGCCAGCAGTGAAACTAGCGGGAAGGGGTGGAACATTCAGTACTTC
cdr3_aa: CASSETSGKGWNIQYF
v_call: TRBV6-4
j_call: TRBJ2-4
d_call: TRBD2
clone_size: few

cdr3_nt: TGTGCCATAGGGCCGGGGGGAGATACGCAGTATTTT
cdr3_aa: CAIGPGGDTQYF
v_call: TRBV10-3
j_call: TRBJ2-3
d_call: TRBD2
clone_size: few

cdr3_nt: TGCAGTGCTAGTGGCCGTGGCACTGAAGCTTTCTTT
cdr3_aa: CSASGRGTEAFF
v_call: TRBV20-1
j_call: TRBJ1-1
d_call: .
clone_size: many

cdr3_nt: TGTGCCAGCAGCCGGACTAGCGGGATCCCCGCCACCGGGGAGCTGTTTTTT
cdr3_aa: CASSRTSGIPATGELFF
v_call: TRBV7-6
j_call: TRBJ2-2
d_call: TRBD2
clone_size: few

cdr3_nt: TGTGCCAGCAGCCGGACAAGCTACAATGAGCAGTTCTTC
cdr3_aa: CASSRTSYNEQFF
v_call: TRBV11-2
j_call: TRBJ2-1
d_call: .
clone_size: many

cdr3_nt: TGCAGCGTTTCGACGGATTCCGGCACAGATACGCAGTATTTT
cdr3_aa: CSVSTDSGTDTQYF
v_call: TRBV29-1
j_call: TRBJ2-3
d_call: .
clone_size: many

cdr3_nt: TGTGCCAGCAGCCCCCCCCCACCTAGGGCAGATACGCAGTATTTT
cdr3_aa: CASSPPPPRADTQYF
v_call: TRBV7-9
j_call: TRBJ2-3
d_call: .
clone_size: many

cdr3_nt: TGTGCCAGCAGTATGGGGACAAGGGATACGCAGTATTTT
cdr3_aa: CASSMGTRDTQYF
v_call: TRBV25-1
j_call: TRBJ2-3
d_call: .
clone_size: few

cdr3_nt: TGTGCCAGCAGCTACCGGGAGTATGGGTACGAGCAGTACTTC
cdr3_aa: CASSYREYGYEQYF
v_call: TRBV7-9
j_call: TRBJ2-7
d_call: .
clone_size: many

cdr3_nt: TGTGCCAGCAGCCCCCGACTAGCGGAGGGAAATGAGCAGTTCTTC
cdr3_aa: CASSPRLAEGNEQFF
v_call: TRBV7-9
j_call: TRBJ2-1
d_call: TRBD2
clone_size: .

cdr3_nt: TGTGCCAGCAGCTCAGATCAGGGGAGTTGGGGTGAAAAACTGTTTTTT
cdr3_aa: CASSSDQGSWGEKLFF
v_call: TRBV7-9
j_call: TRBJ1-4
d_call: .
clone_size: few

cdr3_nt: TGCGCCAGCAGCTTCACGGAGACCCAGTACTTC
cdr3_aa: CASSFTETQYF
v_call: TRBV5-1
j_call: TRBJ2-5
d_call: .
clone_size: many

cdr3_nt: TGTGCCAGCAGCTTAGAGAGTAGCCCCACAGATACGCAGTATTTT
cdr3_aa: CASSLESSPTDTQYF
v_call: TRBV7-2
j_call: TRBJ2-3
d_call: .
clone_size: many

cdr3_nt: TGTGCCAGCAGTTCAAGGGGGAATTCACCCCTCCACTTT
cdr3_aa: CASSSRGNSPLHF
v_call: TRBV28
j_call: TRBJ1-6
d_call: .
clone_size: many

cdr3_nt: TGCAGTGCTAGATCTCCAACCATCACAGATACGCAGTATTTT
cdr3_aa: CSARSPTITDTQYF
v_call: TRBV20-1
j_call: TRBJ2-3
d_call: .
clone_size: many

cdr3_nt: TGTGCCAGCAGTTCCGAAGTAGCGTACAATGAGCAGTTCTTC
cdr3_aa: CASSSEVAYNEQFF
v_call: TRBV27
j_call: TRBJ2-1
d_call: .
clone_size: many

cdr3_nt: TGCGCCAGCAGCTTGCTGGGGGAAGGCACCGGGGAGCTGTTTTTT
cdr3_aa: CASSLLGEGTGELFF
v_call: TRBV5-1
j_call: TRBJ2-2
d_call: .
clone_size: .

cdr3_nt: TGCAGTGCTAGGGGCGGGACCCCCTACAATGAGCAGTTCTTC
cdr3_aa: CSARGGTPYNEQFF
v_call: TRBV20-1
j_call: TRBJ2-1
d_call: .
clone_size: many

cdr3_nt: TGTGCCAGCAGCTTAAAAGTGCTTCGGCACACTGAAGCTTTCTTT
cdr3_aa: CASSLKVLRHTEAFF
v_call: TRBV7-9
j_call: TRBJ1-1
d_call: .
clone_size: many